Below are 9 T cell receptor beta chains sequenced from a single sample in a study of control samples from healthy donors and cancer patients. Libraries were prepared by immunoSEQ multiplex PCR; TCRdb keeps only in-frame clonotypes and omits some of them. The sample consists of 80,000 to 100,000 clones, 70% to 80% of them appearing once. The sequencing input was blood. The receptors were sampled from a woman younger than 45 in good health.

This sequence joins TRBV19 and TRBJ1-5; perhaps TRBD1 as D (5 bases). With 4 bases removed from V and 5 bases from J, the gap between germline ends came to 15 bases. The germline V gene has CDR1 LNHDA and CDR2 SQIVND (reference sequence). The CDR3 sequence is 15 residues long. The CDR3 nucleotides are TGTGCCAGTAGTAGATGGGTAGGGGCCGATCAGCCCCAGCATTTT. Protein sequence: CASSRWVGADQPQHF.

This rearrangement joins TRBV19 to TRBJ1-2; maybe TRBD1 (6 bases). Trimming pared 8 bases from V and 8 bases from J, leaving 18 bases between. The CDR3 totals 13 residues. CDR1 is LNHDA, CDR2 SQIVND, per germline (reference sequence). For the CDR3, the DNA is TGTGCCAGTGGGGGGGGCCCCTTAGGGGGCTACACCTTC. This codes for CASGGGPLGGYTF.

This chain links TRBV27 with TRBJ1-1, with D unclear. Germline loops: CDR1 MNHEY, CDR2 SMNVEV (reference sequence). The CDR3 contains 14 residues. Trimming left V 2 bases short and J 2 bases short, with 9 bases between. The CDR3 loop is CASSLTGGNTEAFF. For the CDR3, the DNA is TGTGCCAGCAGTTTAACGGGCGGCAACACTGAAGCTTTCTTT.

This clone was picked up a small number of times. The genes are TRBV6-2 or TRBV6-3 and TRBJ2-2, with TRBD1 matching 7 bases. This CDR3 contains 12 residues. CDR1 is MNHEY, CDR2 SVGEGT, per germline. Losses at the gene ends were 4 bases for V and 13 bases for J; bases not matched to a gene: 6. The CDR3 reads CASSFRQGRLFF. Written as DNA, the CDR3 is TGTGCCAGCAGTTTCAGACAGGGTCGGCTGTTTTTT.

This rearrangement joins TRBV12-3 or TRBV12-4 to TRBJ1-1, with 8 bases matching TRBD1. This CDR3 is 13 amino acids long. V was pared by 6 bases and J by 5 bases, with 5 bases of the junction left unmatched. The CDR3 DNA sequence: TGTGCCAGCAGGCGGACAGGGCGAACTGAAGCTTTCTTT. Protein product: CASRRTGRTEAFF.

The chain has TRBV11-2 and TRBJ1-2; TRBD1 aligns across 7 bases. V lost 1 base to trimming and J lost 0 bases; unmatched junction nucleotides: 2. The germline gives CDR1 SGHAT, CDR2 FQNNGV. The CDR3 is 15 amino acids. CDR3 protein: CASSLGTGANYGYTF. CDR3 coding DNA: TGTGCCAGCAGCTTAGGAACAGGGGCTAACTATGGCTACACCTTC.

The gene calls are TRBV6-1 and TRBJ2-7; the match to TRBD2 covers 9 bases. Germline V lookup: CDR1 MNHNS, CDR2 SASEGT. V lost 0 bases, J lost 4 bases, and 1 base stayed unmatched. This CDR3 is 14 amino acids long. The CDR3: CASSEALAGYEQYF. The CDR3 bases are TGTGCCAGCAGTGAAGCCCTAGCGGGGTACGAGCAGTACTTC.

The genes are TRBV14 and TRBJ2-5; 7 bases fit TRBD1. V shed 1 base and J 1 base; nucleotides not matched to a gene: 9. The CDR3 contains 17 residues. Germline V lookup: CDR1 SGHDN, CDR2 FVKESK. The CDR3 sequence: CASSQGAFTGVQETQYF. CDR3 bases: TGTGCCAGCAGCCAAGGGGCTTTTACAGGGGTCCAAGAGACCCAGTACTTC. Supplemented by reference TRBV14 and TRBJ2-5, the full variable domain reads EAGVTQFPSHSVIEKGQTVTLRCDPISGHDNLYWYRRVMGKEIKFLLHFVKESKQDESGMPNNRFLAERTGGTYSTLKVQPAELEDSGVYFCASSQGAFTGVQETQYFGPGTRLLVL.

The CDR3 sequence is CAWSVFGLTGANTEAFF. CDR3 DNA: TGTGCCTGGAGTGTATTTGGACTTACGGGGGCCAACACTGAAGCTTTCTTT. The rearrangement uses TRBV30 and TRBJ1-1; D perhaps matches TRBD1 (6 bases). Between the trimmed V and J ends, which lost 0 bases and 2 bases, there was a span of 19 bases. This CDR3 comprises 17 residues. The germline V gene encodes CDR1 GTSNPN and CDR2 SVGIG (reference sequence).